One sample yielded the 4 T cell receptor beta chains listed below, sequenced in a study of T cells in women clearing cervical HPV infection. Method: immunoSEQ multiplex PCR; TCRdb's copy keeps in-frame clones and lacks some. This sample's table has about 29,000 clones. Sequenced material: blood buffy coat. The receptors come from a woman between 18 and 70 years old with a cervical HPV16 infection that either progressed to CIN3+ or cleared (not recorded which).

Of note for this clone: The read comes to an end 3 residues before the CDR3 does, leaving the germline J gene to fill in the end. This sequence joins TRBV7-9 and TRBJ2-2, with a weak D call TRBD2 (5 bases). Germline-derived CDR1 and CDR2 are SEHNR and FQNEAQ (reference sequence). V was clipped by 5 bases and J by 0 bases, with 10 bases between them. The CDR3 has 15 residues. The CDR3 DNA, read in part, is TGTGCCAGCAGCCCTAGAGCGGCGAACACCGGGGAG. Protein sequence: CASSPRAANTGE. The entire CDR3 is CASSPRAANTGELFF.

Details on this clone: The sequence runs out 3 residues before the end of the CDR3; the remainder is reconstructed from the germline J gene. This sequence joins TRBV28 and TRBJ1-1, with a weak D call TRBD1 (5 bases). Germline CDR1 is MDHEN and CDR2 is SYDVKM. The CDR3 is 13 amino acids. This CDR3 reads CASSLFGVGLAFF. CDR3 DNA (partial): TGTGCCAGCAGCCTTTTTGGCGTGGGGCTA.

As to this clone: Read coverage stops 3 residues before the CDR3 terminus; the germline J gene supplies the remainder. The chain has TRBV20-1 and TRBJ1-1; D call uncertain. Looked up from germline, CDR1 is DFQATT and CDR2 is SNEGSKA (reference sequence). The CDR3 is 12 amino acids. V gave up 6 bases and J gave up 0 bases, with 8 bases separating them. The CDR3: CSAIPMNTEAFF. The sequenced CDR3 bases are TGCAGTGCCATCCCCATGAACACTGAA.

Of note for this clone: Coverage ceases 3 residues before the CDR3 finishes, and the germline J gene fills in the end. The chain recombines TRBV20-1 with TRBJ2-1; 16 bases align to TRBD2. This CDR3 contains 17 residues. The J segment lost 7 bases and the V segment lost 2 bases, leaving 8 bases of the junction unmatched. Per the germline V gene, CDR1 is DFQATT and CDR2 is SNEGSKA (reference sequence). The DNA read from the CDR3 is TGCAGTGCTAGAAATTCCGGGACTAGCGGGGGGGCGAATGAG. Its protein is CSARNSGTSGGANE. In full, the CDR3 is CSARNSGTSGGANEQFF.